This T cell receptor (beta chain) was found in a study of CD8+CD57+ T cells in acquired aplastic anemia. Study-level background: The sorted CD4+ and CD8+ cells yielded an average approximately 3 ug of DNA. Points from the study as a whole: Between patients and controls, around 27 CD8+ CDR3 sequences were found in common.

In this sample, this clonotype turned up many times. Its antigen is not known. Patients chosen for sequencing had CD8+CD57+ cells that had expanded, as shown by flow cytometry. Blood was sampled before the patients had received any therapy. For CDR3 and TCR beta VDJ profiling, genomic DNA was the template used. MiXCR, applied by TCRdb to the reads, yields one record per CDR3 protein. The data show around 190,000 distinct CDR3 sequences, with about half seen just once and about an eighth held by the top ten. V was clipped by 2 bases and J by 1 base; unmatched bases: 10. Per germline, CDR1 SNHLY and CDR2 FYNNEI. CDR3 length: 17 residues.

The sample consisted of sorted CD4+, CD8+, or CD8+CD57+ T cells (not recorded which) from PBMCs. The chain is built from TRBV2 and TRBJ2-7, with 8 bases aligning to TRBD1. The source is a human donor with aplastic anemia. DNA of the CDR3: TGTGCCAGCAGTGAAAGACAGGGGATGGGGTTTTCCTACGAGCAGTACTTC. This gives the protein CASSERQGMGFSYEQYF. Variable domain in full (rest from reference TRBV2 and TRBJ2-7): EPEVTQTPSHQVTQMGQEVILRCVPISNHLYFYWYRQILGQKVEFLVSFYNNEISEKSEIFDDQFSVERPDGSNFTLKIRSTKLEDSAMYFCASSERQGMGFSYEQYFGPGTRLTVT.